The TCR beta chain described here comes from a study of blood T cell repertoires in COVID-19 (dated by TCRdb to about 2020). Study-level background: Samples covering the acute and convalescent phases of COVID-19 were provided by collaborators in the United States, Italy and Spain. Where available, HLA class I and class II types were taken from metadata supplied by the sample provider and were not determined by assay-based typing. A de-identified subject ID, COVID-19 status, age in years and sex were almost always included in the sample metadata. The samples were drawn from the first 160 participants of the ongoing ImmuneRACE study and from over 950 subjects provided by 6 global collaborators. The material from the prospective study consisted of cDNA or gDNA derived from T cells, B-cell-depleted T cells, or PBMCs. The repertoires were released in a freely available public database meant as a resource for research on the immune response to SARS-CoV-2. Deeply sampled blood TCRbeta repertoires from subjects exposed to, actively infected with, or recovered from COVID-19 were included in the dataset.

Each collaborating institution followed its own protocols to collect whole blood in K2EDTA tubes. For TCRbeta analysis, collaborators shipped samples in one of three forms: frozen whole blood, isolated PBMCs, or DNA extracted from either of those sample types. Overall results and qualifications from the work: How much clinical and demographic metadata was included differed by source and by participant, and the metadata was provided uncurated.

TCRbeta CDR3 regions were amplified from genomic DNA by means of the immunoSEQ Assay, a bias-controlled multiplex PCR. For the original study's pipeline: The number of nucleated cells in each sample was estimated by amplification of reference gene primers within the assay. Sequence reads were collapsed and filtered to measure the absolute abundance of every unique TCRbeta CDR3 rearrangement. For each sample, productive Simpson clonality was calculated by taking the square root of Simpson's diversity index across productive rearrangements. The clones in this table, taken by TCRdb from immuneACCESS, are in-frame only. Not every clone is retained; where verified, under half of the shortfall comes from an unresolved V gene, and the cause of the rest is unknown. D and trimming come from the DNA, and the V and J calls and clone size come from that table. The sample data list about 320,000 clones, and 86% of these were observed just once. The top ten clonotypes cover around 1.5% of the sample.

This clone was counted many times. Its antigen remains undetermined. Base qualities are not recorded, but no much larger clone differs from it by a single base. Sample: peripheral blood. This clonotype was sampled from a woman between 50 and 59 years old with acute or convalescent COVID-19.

The CDR3 protein is CASSQDLPSGSSYNEQFF. The nucleotides are TGTGCCAGCAGCCAAGATCTTCCCAGCGGGAGCTCCTACAATGAGCAGTTCTTC. Recombination connected TRBV3-1 (or the pseudogene TRBV3-2) to TRBJ2-1; 8 central bases correspond to TRBD2. Inclusive of the bounding cysteine and phenylalanine, the CDR3 is 18 residues long. Only the CDR3 part of the read is kept: 54 bases, read in frame from the first base. Clipping removes 0 bases from V and 0 bases from J, with 7 as the unmatched junction base count. The germline V gene (reference sequence) supplies CDR1 LGHDT and CDR2 YNNKEL.